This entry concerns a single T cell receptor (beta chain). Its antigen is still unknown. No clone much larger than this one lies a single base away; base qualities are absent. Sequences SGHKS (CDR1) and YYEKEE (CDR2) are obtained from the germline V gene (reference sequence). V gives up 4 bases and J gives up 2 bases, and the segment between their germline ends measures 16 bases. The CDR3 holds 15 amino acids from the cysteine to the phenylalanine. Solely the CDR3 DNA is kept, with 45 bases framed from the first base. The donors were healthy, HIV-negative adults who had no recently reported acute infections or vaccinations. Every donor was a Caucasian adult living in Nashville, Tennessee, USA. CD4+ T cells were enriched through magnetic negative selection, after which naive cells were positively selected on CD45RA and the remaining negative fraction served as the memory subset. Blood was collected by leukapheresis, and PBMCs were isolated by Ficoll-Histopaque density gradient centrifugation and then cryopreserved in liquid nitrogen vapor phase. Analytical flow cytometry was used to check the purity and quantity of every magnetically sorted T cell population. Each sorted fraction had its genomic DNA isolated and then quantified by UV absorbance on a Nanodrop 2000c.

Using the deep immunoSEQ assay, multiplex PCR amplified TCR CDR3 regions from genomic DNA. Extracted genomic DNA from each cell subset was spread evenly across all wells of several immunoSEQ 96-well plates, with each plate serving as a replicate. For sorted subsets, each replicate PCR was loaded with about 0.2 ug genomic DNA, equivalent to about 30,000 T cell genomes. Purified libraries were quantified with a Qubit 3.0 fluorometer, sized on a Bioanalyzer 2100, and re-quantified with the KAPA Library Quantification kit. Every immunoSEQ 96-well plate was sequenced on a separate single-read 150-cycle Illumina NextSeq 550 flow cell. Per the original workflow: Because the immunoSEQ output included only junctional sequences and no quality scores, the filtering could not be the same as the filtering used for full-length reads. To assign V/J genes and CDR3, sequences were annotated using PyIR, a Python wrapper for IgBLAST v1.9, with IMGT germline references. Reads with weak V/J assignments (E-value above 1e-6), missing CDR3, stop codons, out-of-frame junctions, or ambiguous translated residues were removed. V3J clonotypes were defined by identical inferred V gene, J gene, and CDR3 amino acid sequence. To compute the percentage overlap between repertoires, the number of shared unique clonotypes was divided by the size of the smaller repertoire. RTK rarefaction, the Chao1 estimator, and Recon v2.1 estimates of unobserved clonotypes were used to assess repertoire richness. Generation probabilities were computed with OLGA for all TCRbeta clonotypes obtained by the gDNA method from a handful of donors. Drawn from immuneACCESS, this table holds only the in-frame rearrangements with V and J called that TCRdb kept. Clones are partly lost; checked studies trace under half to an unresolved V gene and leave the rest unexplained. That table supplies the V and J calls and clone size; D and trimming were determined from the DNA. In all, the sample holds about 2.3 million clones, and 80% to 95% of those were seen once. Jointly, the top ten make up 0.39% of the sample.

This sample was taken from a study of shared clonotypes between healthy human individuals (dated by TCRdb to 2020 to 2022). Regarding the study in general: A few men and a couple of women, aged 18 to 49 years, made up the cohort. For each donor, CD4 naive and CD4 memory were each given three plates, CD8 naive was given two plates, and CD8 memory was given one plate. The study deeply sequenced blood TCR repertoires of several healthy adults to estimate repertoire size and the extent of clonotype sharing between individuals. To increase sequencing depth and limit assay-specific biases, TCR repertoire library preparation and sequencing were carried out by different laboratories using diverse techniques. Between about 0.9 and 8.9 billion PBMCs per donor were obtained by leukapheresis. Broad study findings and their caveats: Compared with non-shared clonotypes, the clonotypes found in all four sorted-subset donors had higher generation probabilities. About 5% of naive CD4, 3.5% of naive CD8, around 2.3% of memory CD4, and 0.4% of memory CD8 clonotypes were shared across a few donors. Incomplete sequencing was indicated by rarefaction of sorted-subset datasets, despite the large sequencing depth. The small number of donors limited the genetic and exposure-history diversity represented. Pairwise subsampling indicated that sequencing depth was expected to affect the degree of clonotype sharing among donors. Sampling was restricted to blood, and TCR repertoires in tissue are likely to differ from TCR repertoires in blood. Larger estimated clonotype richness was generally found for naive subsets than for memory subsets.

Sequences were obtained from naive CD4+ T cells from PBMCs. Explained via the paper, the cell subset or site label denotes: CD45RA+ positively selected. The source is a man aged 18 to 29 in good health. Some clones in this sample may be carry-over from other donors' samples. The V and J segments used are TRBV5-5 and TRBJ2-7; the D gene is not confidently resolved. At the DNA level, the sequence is TGTGCCAGCAGCACCTCCCCGCTGGCTACCTACGAGCAGTACTTC. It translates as CASSTSPLATYEQYF. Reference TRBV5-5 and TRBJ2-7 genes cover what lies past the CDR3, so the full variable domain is DAGVTQSPTHLIKTRGQQVTLRCSPISGHKSVSWYQQVLGQGPQFIFQYYEKEERGRGNFPDRFSARQFPNYSSELNVNALLLGDSALYLCASSTSPLATYEQYFGPGTRLTVT.